This T cell receptor beta chain was captured by sequencing in a study of response to subunit inactivated influenza vaccine (dated by TCRdb to the late 2010s). About the study as a whole: Deep quantitative profiling of the T cell receptor repertoire was used in the study to follow responses to a trivalent subunit inactivated influenza vaccine. Broad study findings and their caveats: According to the authors, only a limited number of new T cells may be recruited by each seasonal influenza vaccination.

From cysteine to phenylalanine, the CDR3 is 12 amino acids long. Only the CDR3 DNA stays, 36 bases, in frame from base 1. Reading the germline V gene gives CDR1 MNHEY and CDR2 SVGEGT. V was cut back by 6 bases and J by 3 bases, leaving a gap of 8 bases between them. On this clonotype itself: What antigen it recognizes has not been identified. Per-base quality was not reported, and no clone a single base away is much larger than it.

The receptor library was made with RT-PCR. Data came from an Illumina HiSeq 2500. The public reads were run again by TCRdb, first through fastp at Q25 and then through MiXCR, and only productive beta chains were kept. Rows merge per CDR3 protein into single entries with the most common DNA and genes. This sample has about 570,000 distinct CDR3 sequences in its table, and about 11% of those were observed once. Approximately 10% of the sample goes to the ten largest clones. The same data also went into a second study, on T cells expressing NK-cell markers. As that second study puts it: TCR beta cDNA libraries were prepared using 5'RACE template switching, which introduced a universal primer site and unique molecular identifiers. TCR beta-chain repertoires were profiled in sorted CD3+CD56+NKG2C+, CD3+CD56+NKG2C- and CD3+CD56-NKG2C+ T-cell subsets from several donors. Seven of the eight sequenced donors were HCMV-seropositive and one was HCMV-seronegative. In several experiments an anti-gammadeltaTCR antibody was added to restrict sorting to alphabetaTCR-expressing T cells. In several donors, the dominant CD3+CD56+NKG2C+ clonotypes were found to rank among the top 10 CD8+ clonotypes and to make up roughly 1.0-7.5% of CD8+ T cells. Those dominant clonotypes were again the most abundant among CD3+CD56-NKG2C+ cells in a handful of donors, at about 25-65%. Whether the expanded NKG2C-expressing T cell clones were specific for HCMV antigens was left unclear. All eight donors whose samples were sequenced were randomly selected healthy volunteers, three of them men and five women. A commercial ELISA kit detecting HCMV-specific IgG in serum was used to determine HCMV serostatus. Peripheral blood mononuclear cells were isolated from blood by Ficoll density gradient centrifugation. For more than five donors, bulk peripheral blood T-cell repertoires were also sequenced from unsorted PBMC. cDNA synthesis was primed from the TCR beta constant segment and was followed by two successive PCR amplification steps. The libraries were sequenced on Illumina HiSeq 2000/2500, MiSeq or NextSeq, producing 2 x 150 bp reads. MIGEC handled demultiplexing of the reads and grouping by UMI, while MiTCR was used to assemble and quantify clonotypes. To exclude erroneous sequences, any TCR cDNA sequence not supported by at least two reads was discarded. The tcR package was used for downstream repertoire analysis, and clonotypes were matched across fractions by CDR3 nucleotide sequence plus V segment. VDJmatch was used to annotate antigen specificity against VDJdb, with one amino acid substitution in CDR3 allowed.

Source: PBMCs from blood, taken on the day of vaccination. This sequence originates from a middle-aged man who received an inactivated influenza vaccine. Donor details come from another sample of the same person, matched by shared clones. The chain joins TRBV6-2 or TRBV6-3 to TRBJ1-1; no confident D gene assignment can be made. The CDR3 protein is CASRRVDTEAFF. The DNA reads TGTGCCAGCAGACGAGTAGACACTGAAGCTTTCTTT.